Listed below are T cell receptor beta chains from one sample, sequenced in a study of blood T cell repertoires in COVID-19. Here immunoSEQ multiplex PCR was the method, and the copy in TCRdb shows in-frame clones only, minus some. The data contain roughly 62,000 clones, 80% to 85% of them singletons. The sample taken for sequencing was peripheral blood. These receptors all come from a man under 40 with COVID-19, enrolled during active disease. CDR3s include the opening cysteine and the closing phenylalanine or tryptophan. The D gene is left open where the match is weak. Size is stated for part of the rows, as once, few or many counts, or as a class when the clone is expanded.

d_call clone_size j_call v_call cdr3_aa cdr3_nt
TRBD1 . TRBJ1-6 TRBV4-3 CASSRWTGGDSPLHF TGCGCCAGCAGCCGGTGGACAGGGGGGGATTCACCCCTCCACTTT
TRBD1 . TRBJ1-5 TRBV7-2 CASSPGQGHQPQHF TGTGCCAGCAGCCCCGGACAGGGCCATCAGCCCCAGCATTTT
. few TRBJ1-1 TRBV2 CASRTQGGAEAFF TGTGCCAGCAGAACCCAAGGAGGAGCTGAAGCTTTCTTT
. . TRBJ2-1 TRBV5-6 CASSHSYYNEQFF TGTGCCAGCAGCCATAGCTATTACAATGAGCAGTTCTTC
. . TRBJ2-7 TRBV11-1 CASSLDWTGYEQYF TGTGCCAGCAGCTTAGACTGGACTGGGTACGAGCAGTACTTC
. . TRBJ2-1 TRBV4-2 CASIGVSGEQFF TGTGCCAGCATTGGAGTTTCCGGTGAGCAGTTCTTC
. . TRBJ2-5 TRBV30 CAWTRQKLQETQYF TGTGCCTGGACACGACAGAAACTTCAAGAGACCCAGTACTTC
TRBD2 . TRBJ2-3 TRBV5-1 CASSLGAVGGTDTQYF TGCGCCAGCAGCTTGGGAGCGGTGGGAGGGACAGATACGCAGTATTTT
TRBD1 . TRBJ1-2 TRBV27 CASSRGDRGYGYTF TGTGCCAGCAGTCGGGGGGACAGGGGCTATGGCTACACCTTC
TRBD2 . TRBJ2-1 TRBV24-1 CATSDRIAGGFHEQFF TGTGCCACCAGTGATCGAATAGCGGGAGGATTCCATGAGCAGTTCTTC
TRBD2 . TRBJ2-1 TRBV7-9 CASSPYSGSSYNEQFF TGTGCCAGCAGCCCTTATAGCGGGAGCTCCTACAATGAGCAGTTCTTC
TRBD2 . TRBJ2-1 TRBV30 CALRRGLVQFF TGTGCCTTAAGAAGAGGACTAGTTCAGTTCTTC
. . TRBJ2-7 TRBV14 CASSQLVHEQYF TGTGCCAGCAGCCAGCTAGTCCACGAGCAGTACTTC
. . TRBJ2-3 TRBV5-1 CASSLMGAPSTDTQYF TGCGCCAGCAGCCTCATGGGGGCCCCAAGCACAGATACGCAGTATTTT
TRBD1 . TRBJ2-7 TRBV15 CATSWGQESSYEQYF TGTGCCACCAGCTGGGGACAGGAGAGCTCCTACGAGCAGTACTTC